These 3 T cell receptor beta chains share one sample of origin, sequenced in a study of stem cell transplantation in POMP-related autoinflammatory disease. Produced via immunoSEQ multiplex PCR; TCRdb's table is partial and in-frame only. The sample records 33,000 or so clones, around 88% being singletons. Here the sequenced sample was CD4+ T cells from PBMCs, taken before stem cell transplantation. These receptors all come from a human donor with POMP-related autoinflammation and immune dysregulation (PRAID).

CDR3 coding DNA: TGTGCCAGCAGCTTAGGGGCAGGTTACGAGCAGTACTTC. It specifies CASSLGAGYEQYF. The V call is TRBV7-9, the J call TRBJ2-7; D call uncertain. Germline V gives CDR1 SEHNR, CDR2 FQNEAQ (reference sequence). V lost 1 base and J lost 4, with 8 bases in between. The CDR3 has 13 amino acids. Together with reference TRBV7-9 and TRBJ2-7, the CDR3 gives the full variable domain: DTGVSQNPRHKITKRGQNVTFRCDPISEHNRLYWYRQTLGQGPEFLTYFQNEAQLEKSRLLSDRFSAERPKGSFSTLEIQRTEQGDSAMYLCASSLGAGYEQYFGPGTRLTVT.

CDR3 loop: CASQTNRGSKYTEAFF. The CDR3 bases are TGCGCCAGCCAAACCAACAGAGGGAGTAAATACACTGAAGCTTTCTTT. The genes are TRBV5-1 and TRBJ1-1; D ambiguous. Trimming shortened V by 7 bases and J by 3 bases, and 22 bases separated the two germline ends. CDR1 SGHRS and CDR2 YFSETQ come from the germline V gene. This CDR3 comprises 16 residues.

The V gene is TRBV6-5, the J gene TRBJ2-1, with a weak D call TRBD1 (5 bases). Trimming cost V 4 bases and J 3 bases, with 10 bases left between them. Germline V CDR1 and CDR2: MNHEY, SVGAGI. CDR3 length: 14 amino acids. CDR3 protein: CASSSPGLYNEQFF. DNA for the CDR3: TGTGCCAGCAGTTCGCCAGGGCTCTACAATGAGCAGTTCTTC.